This TCR beta chain was identified during a study of T cell responses to AZD1222 COVID-19 vaccine. In regard to this clone: Its antigen remains unidentified.

Overall study results and limits: At baseline, seropositivity was found in only 6 or 7 AZD1222 recipients. The study found vaccine-associated CD4 TCRs spanning spike, dominant at 160-218 and 743-854. As reported, nearly half of all spike-specific TCRs target variant regions that are unmutated. White British donors predominated, females outnumbered males, and clonal diversity was possibly underestimated.

V lost 3 bases and J 8 bases, leaving 13 bases between the germline ends. This CDR3 comprises 12 residues. CDR1 is SQVTM, CDR2 ANQGSEA, per germline. Only in-frame clones appear in the TCRdb table, and some are missing; sequencing was by immunoSEQ multiplex PCR. The sample yields about 110,000 clones, about nine tenths seen once. Sequenced material: peripheral blood, taken 28 days after the second AZD1222 dose. The chain links TRBV29-1 to TRBJ1-2; tentatively, D is TRBD1 (6 bases). The clonotype originates from an adult who received the AZD1222 COVID-19 vaccine. The CDR3 loop is CSVEDSGGGYTF. CDR3 bases: TGCAGCGTTGAGGACAGCGGGGGCGGCTACACCTTC.